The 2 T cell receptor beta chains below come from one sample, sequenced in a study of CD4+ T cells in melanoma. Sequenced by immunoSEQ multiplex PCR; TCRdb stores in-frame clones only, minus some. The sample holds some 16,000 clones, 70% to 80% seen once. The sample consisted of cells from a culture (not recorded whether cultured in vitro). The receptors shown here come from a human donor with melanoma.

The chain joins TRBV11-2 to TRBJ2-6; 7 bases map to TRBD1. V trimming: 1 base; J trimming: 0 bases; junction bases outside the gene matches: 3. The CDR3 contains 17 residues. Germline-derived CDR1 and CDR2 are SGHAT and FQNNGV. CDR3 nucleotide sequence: TGTGCCAGCAGCTTAGGGGACAGTCGCTCTGGGGCCAACGTCCTGACTTTC. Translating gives CASSLGDSRSGANVLTF.

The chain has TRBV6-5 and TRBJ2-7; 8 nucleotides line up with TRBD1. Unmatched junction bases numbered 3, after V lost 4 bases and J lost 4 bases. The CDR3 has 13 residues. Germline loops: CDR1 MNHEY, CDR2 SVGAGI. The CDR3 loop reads CASSFDRGYEQYF. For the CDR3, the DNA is TGTGCCAGCAGTTTCGACAGGGGATACGAGCAGTACTTC.